The 17 T cell receptor beta chains listed next were all sequenced from one sample in a study of T cells expressing NK-cell markers (dated by TCRdb to 2020 to 2021). Libraries came from 5' RACE. TCRdb records Illumina HiSeq 2000 as the sequencer. TCRdb reprocessed the reads and provides one entry for every CDR3 protein sequence; no DNA is given. In this sample's table one finds 200,000 to 300,000 distinct CDR3 sequences. Of the sample, approximately 0.41% falls within the top ten clones. The sample consisted of blood T cells: a sorted CD56 or NKG2C T cell subset, CD4+ or CD8+ T cells, or bulk PBMC T cells (not recorded which). Every receptor here comes from a man aged 18 to 30 in good health. Donor details come from another sample of the same person, matched by shared clones.

The rearrangement joins TRBV7-2 to TRBJ2-2; the D call from TCRdb, TRBD2, cannot be confirmed without DNA. Germline assignment: CDR1 SGHTA and CDR2 FQGNSA. The CDR3 totals 15 residues. Here the CDR3 reads CASSLTATTGGELFF.

The CDR3 sequence is CSAEGGSGSYGYTF. V usage is TRBV29-1 and J usage is TRBJ1-2; with no DNA, the TCRdb D assignment of TRBD1 cannot be verified. The length of the CDR3 is 14 residues. Germline V gene lookup returns CDR1 SQVTM and CDR2 ANQGSEA.

The chain uses TRBV10-1 and TRBJ2-3. The CDR3 contains 14 residues. In germline, CDR1 is WNHNN, CDR2 SYGVQD (reference sequence). CDR3 residues: CASSDRERTDTQYF.

Here the CDR3 reads CSVEDRASGSSDEQFF. This sequence joins TRBV29-1 and TRBJ2-1; TCRdb calls TRBD2, which cannot be checked without DNA. CDR1 and CDR2 (germline): SQVTM, ANQGSEA. The CDR3 has 16 amino acids.

The J gene is TRBJ2-7, the V gene TRBV10-3. This CDR3 comprises 12 residues. Germline CDR1 ENHRY, CDR2 SYGVKD. This CDR3 reads CAISRTLLEQYF.

V gene TRBV20-1 combines with J gene TRBJ2-7; TCRdb proposes TRBD1, but this gene call is untestable without DNA. In germline, CDR1 is DFQATT, CDR2 SNEGSKA (reference sequence). The CDR3 is 12 residues long. The CDR3 loop reads CSGDRGDYEQYF.

The genes are TRBV12-3 or TRBV12-4 and TRBJ2-3; TCRdb selects TRBD2, and the lack of DNA leaves this call unchecked. The CDR3 has 15 amino acids. The CDR3 sequence is CASKGGTSGTDTQYF.

This chain connects TRBV29-1 to TRBJ2-3; TCRdb calls TRBD1, which cannot be checked without DNA. The CDR3 has 14 amino acids. From germline, CDR1 is SQVTM and CDR2 ANQGSEA. This chain's CDR3 is CSVIPGLYTDTQYF.

J is TRBJ2-3 and V is TRBV10-2; with no DNA, the TCRdb D assignment of TRBD2 cannot be verified. CDR1 and CDR2 from the germline V gene are WSHSY and SAAADI. The CDR3 loop spans 14 amino acids. The CDR3 sequence is CASMEREVADTQYF.

This chain connects TRBV4-2 to TRBJ1-6; TCRdb selects TRBD1, and the lack of DNA leaves this call unchecked. From germline, CDR1 is LGHNA and CDR2 YNFKEQ. The CDR3 is 17 residues long. CDR3 sequence: CASSPIPGQGLSSPLHF.

The rearrangement joins TRBV7-2 to TRBJ2-7; TCRdb's D gene call, TRBD1, goes unchecked for lack of DNA. The CDR3 has 15 residues. Germline CDR1 and CDR2: SGHTA and FQGNSA. Here the CDR3 reads CASSASAGASYEQYF. Full variable domain (rest looked up from reference TRBV7-2 and TRBJ2-7): GAGVSQSPSNKVTEKGKDVELRCDPISGHTALYWYRQSLGQGLEFLIYFQGNSAPDKSGLPSDRFSAERTGGSVSTLTIQRTQQEDSAVYLCASSASAGASYEQYFGPGTRLTVT.

J is TRBJ2-5 and V is TRBV29-1. CDR3 size: 13 residues. Germline CDR1 and CDR2: SQVTM and ANQGSEA. CDR3 loop: CSVDPQRGETQYF. Full variable domain (rest looked up from reference TRBV29-1 and TRBJ2-5): SAVISQKPSRDICQRGTSLTIQCQVDSQVTMMFWYRQQPGQSLTLIATANQGSEATYESGFVIDKFPISRPNLTFSTLTVSNMSPEDSSIYLCSVDPQRGETQYFGPGTRLLVL.

The V and J genes are TRBV20-1 and TRBJ2-5. This CDR3 has 14 residues. Germline CDR1 and CDR2: DFQATT and SNEGSKA (reference sequence). CDR3 amino acids: CSARLQPIQETQYF.

J is TRBJ1-1 and V is TRBV12-3 or TRBV12-4; TCRdb outputs TRBD1, but without DNA this stays unchecked. The CDR3 spans 15 residues. This CDR3 reads CASSPLAPRNTEAFF.

The rearrangement uses TRBV6-1 and TRBJ1-2. Germline V gene sequence: CDR1 MNHNS, CDR2 SASEGT. The CDR3 spans 14 residues. CDR3 loop: CATGEGGANYGYTF.

The chain recombines TRBV20-1 with TRBJ2-3; TCRdb names TRBD1, which stays unverified in the absence of DNA. In germline, CDR1 is DFQATT, CDR2 SNEGSKA (reference sequence). The CDR3 length is 15 residues. The CDR3 sequence: CSARGVRTGTDTQYF.

The chain has TRBV5-4 and TRBJ1-1; TCRdb picks TRBD1, but there is no DNA to check that call. This CDR3 comprises 15 residues. CDR1 SGHNT and CDR2 YYREEE come from the germline V gene (reference sequence). This CDR3 reads CASSRRRDTSPEAFF. The full variable domain, rest sourced from reference TRBV5-4 and TRBJ1-1, is ETGVTQSPTHLIKTRGQQVTLRCSSQSGHNTVSWYQQALGQGPQFIFQYYREEENGRGNFPPRFSGLQFPNYSSELNVNALELDDSALYLCASSRRRDTSPEAFFGQGTRLTVV.